This T cell receptor (beta chain) stems from a study of blood T cell repertoires in COVID-19. Study details: The analysed material was cDNA or gDNA that came from T cells, B-cell-depleted T cells, or PBMCs.

Only in-frame clones appear in the TCRdb table, and some are missing; sequencing was by immunoSEQ multiplex PCR. In the table there are 90,000 to 120,000 clones, about four fifths of which are singletons. CDR1 and CDR2 from the germline V gene are SGHNT and YYREEE (reference sequence). The length of the CDR3 is 17 residues. The ends lost 4 bases at V and 0 bases at J; junction bases unmatched: 12. The chain has TRBV5-4 and TRBJ1-2; TRBD1 agrees at 7 bases. What was sequenced was peripheral blood. The TCR was taken from an elderly woman with active or convalescent COVID-19. The CDR3 reads CASSPFDRASPNYGYTF. CDR3 bases: TGTGCCAGCAGCCCGTTCGACAGGGCTAGTCCTAACTATGGCTACACCTTC.